This T cell receptor beta chain stems from a study of cytomegalovirus exposure and HLA in healthy donors. Study background: Membership in the Caucasian-associated ancestry cluster was found for around 81% of nearly 400 genotyped donors.

PCR was performed using 60 Vbeta and 13 Jbeta primers. Some clones are missing from TCRdb's copy, which holds only in-frame ones; the method was immunoSEQ multiplex PCR. The sample includes approximately 100,000 clones, around 80% of them seen just once. Concerning this clone: Its cognate antigen is unknown.

Study results and caveats: Analyses of presence/absence relied on an assumption of roughly uniform sequencing depth across donors. The records held CMV serostatus as the only immune exposure information. Many donors shared some public TCRs, even though most TCR sequences were rare.

The CDR3 extends over 16 amino acids. Per the germline V gene, CDR1 is MGHRA and CDR2 is YSYEKL. The trim removed 3 bases at V and 4 bases at J, leaving 4 bases unmatched. V is TRBV4-1 and J is TRBJ2-1; the match to TRBD2 covers 12 bases. The source is a female donor in good health and CMV-seropositive. The sample comprised PBMCs. CDR3 residues: CASSHPTSGGYNEQFF. For the CDR3, the DNA is TGCGCCAGCAGCCATCCTACTAGCGGGGGGTACAATGAGCAGTTCTTC.